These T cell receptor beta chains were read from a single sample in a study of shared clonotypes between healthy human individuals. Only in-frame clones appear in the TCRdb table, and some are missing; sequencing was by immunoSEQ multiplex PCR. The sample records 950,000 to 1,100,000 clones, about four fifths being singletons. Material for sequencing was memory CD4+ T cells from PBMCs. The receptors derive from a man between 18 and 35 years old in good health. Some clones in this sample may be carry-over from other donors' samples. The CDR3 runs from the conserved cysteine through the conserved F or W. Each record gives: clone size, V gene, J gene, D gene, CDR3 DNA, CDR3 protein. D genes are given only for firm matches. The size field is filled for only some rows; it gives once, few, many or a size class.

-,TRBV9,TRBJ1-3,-,TGTGCCAGCAGCGCTTACCTCGGGGAAGCTAGCTCTGGAAACACCATATATTTT,CASSAYLGEASSGNTIYF
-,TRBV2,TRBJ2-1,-,TGTGCCAGCAGTGATGGGCCAGCGCCGGGCAATGAGCAGTTCTTC,CASSDGPAPGNEQFF
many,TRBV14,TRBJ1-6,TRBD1,TGTGCCAGCAGCCCCGGACAGGGTTTCTATTCACCCCTCCACTTT,CASSPGQGFYSPLHF
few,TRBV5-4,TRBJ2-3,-,TGTGCCAGCAGCTTGCGGCATCACACAGATACGCAGTATTTT,CASSLRHHTDTQYF
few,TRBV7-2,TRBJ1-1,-,TGTGCCAGCAGCCGGACGGTTTGGAACACTGAAGCTTTCTTT,CASSRTVWNTEAFF
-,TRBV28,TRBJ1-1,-,TGTGCCAGCAAGGGGCTCATCACTGAAGCTTTCTTT,CASKGLITEAFF
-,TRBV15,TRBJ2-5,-,TGTGCCACCAGCAGAGATCCAGGGGCCCCAGAGACCCAGTACTTC,CATSRDPGAPETQYF
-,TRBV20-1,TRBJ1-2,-,TGCAGTGCAGGGTCGGATGGCTACACCTTC,CSAGSDGYTF
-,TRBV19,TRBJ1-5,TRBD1,TGTGCCAGTAGTAACCGCGACAGGGTTGATCAGCCCCAGCATTTT,CASSNRDRVDQPQHF
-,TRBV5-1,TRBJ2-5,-,TGCGCCAGCAGCTCGCGCCCTGGACGGGAAGAGACCCAGTACTTC,CASSSRPGREETQYF
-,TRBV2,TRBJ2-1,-,TGTGCCAGCGGATACCAGGAGCAGTTCTTC,CASGYQEQFF
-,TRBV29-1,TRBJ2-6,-,TGCAGCGTGGCCCCCAAAATCTCTGGGGCCAACGTCCTGACTTTC,CSVAPKISGANVLTF
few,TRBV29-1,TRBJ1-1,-,TGCAGCGTAAGGACTGGCACTGAAGCTTTCTTT,CSVRTGTEAFF
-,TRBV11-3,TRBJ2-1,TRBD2,TGTGCCAGCAGCCCAGCCCGGGGGGGATCCTACAATGAGCAGTTCTTC,CASSPARGGSYNEQFF
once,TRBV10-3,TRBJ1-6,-,TGTGCCATCAGTGAGTTGGGCCAGGGCTATTCACCCCTCCACTTT,CAISELGQGYSPLHF
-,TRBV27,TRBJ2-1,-,TGTGCCAGCACCGCTAACCTTTCCCCAGAGCAGTTCTTC,CASTANLSPEQFF
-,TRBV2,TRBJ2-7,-,TGTGCCAGCAGTGAGGGCAGCTCCTACGAGCAGTACTTC,CASSEGSSYEQYF
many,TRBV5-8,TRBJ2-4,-,TGTGCCAGCAGCTTGGGGGGGTACATTCAGTACTTC,CASSLGGYIQYF
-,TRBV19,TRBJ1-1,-,TGTGCCAGTAGTAACGCCCCAAGGGGAGGTCACACTGAAGCTTTCTTT,CASSNAPRGGHTEAFF
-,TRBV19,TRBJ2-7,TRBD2,TGTGCCAGTAGTATCTCCGCGGGAGCCCATTACGAGCAGTACTTC,CASSISAGAHYEQYF
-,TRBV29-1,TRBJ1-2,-,TGCAGCGTTACAGAGGGGTACGATGGCTACACCTTC,CSVTEGYDGYTF
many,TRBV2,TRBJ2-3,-,TGTGCCAGCAGTGGTCCGACGCCCAGCACAGATACGCAGTATTTT,CASSGPTPSTDTQYF
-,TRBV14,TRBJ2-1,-,TGTGCCAGCAGCCCCCGTCGCGGGGCTCAGAGGGCTGAGCAGTTCTTC,CASSPRRGAQRAEQFF
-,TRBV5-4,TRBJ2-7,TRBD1,TGTGCCAGCAGCTTGGGGGACAGCCGCGAGCAGTACTTC,CASSLGDSREQYF
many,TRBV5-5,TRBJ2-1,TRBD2,TGTGCCAGCAGCCCCCTTCAGTTAGCGGGAGTGTCCTACAATGAGCAGTTCTTC,CASSPLQLAGVSYNEQFF
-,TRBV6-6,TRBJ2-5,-,TGTGCCAGCAGTTACCAACTGGGGAACCAAGAGACCCAGTACTTC,CASSYQLGNQETQYF
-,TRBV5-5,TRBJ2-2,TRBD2,TGTGCCAGCAGCGACAGGACTAGCGGATCGAACACCGGGGAGCTGTTTTTT,CASSDRTSGSNTGELFF
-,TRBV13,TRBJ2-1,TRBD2,TGTGCCAGCAGCTTGAAGCGGGATGCCTCCTACAATGAGCAGTTCTTC,CASSLKRDASYNEQFF
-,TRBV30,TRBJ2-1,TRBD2,TGTGCCATTAGCGGGAAAGAACGGCAGTTCTTC,CAISGKERQFF
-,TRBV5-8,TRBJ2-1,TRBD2,TGTGCCAGCAGCTCCGCGGGGTGGAGCGGGACCAACAATGAGCAGTTCTTC,CASSSAGWSGTNNEQFF
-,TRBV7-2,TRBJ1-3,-,TGTGCCAGCAGCCCGCGGGGGGGGGCCGGAAACACCATATATTTT,CASSPRGGAGNTIYF
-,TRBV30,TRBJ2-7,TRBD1,TGTGCCTTACTAATCAGGGGGCTCTACGAGCAGTACTTC,CALLIRGLYEQYF
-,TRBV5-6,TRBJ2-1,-,TGTGCCAGCAGTACCTTACGCGGAGCCTACAATGAGCAGTTCTTC,CASSTLRGAYNEQFF
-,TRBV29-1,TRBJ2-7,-,TGCAGCGTCGGCCGTAACAGTTCCTACGAGCAGTACTTC,CSVGRNSSYEQYF
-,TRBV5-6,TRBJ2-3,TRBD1,TGTGCCAGCAGCTCGGGGACAGGGTTTTTCGCAGATACGCAGTATTTT,CASSSGTGFFADTQYF
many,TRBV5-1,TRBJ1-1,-,TGCGCCAGCAGCTTGGATGGGAGGATGAACACTGAAGCTTTCTTT,CASSLDGRMNTEAFF
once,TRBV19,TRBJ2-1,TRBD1,TGTGCCAGTAGTACGACAGGGTACGGTGAGCAGTTCTTC,CASSTTGYGEQFF
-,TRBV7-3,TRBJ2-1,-,TGTGCCAGCAGCCCCCCAGGGGCGGGGGCCGCGGGTGAGCAGTTCTTC,CASSPPGAGAAGEQFF
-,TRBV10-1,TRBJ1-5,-,TGCGCCAGCAGTGAGTCGGGACGGCTAAGACGGGTTAGCAATCAGCCCCAGCATTTT,CASSESGRLRRVSNQPQHF
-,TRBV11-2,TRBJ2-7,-,TGTGCCAGCAGCTTAGAACGGGGCTCCTACGAGCAGTACTTC,CASSLERGSYEQYF
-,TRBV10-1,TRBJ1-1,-,TGCGCCAGCAGTGAGGACAGGTGGAGGAACACTGAAGCTTTCTTT,CASSEDRWRNTEAFF
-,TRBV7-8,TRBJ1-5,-,TGTGCCAGCAGCTTAGTGAAGCAGCAGCCCCAGCATTTT,CASSLVKQQPQHF
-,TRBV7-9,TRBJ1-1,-,TGTGCCAGCAGCTTAGAGGGGAGAAACACTGAAGCTTTCTTT,CASSLEGRNTEAFF
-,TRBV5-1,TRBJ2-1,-,TGCGCCAGCAGCTTACTTCCAGGCTACAATGAGCAGTTCTTC,CASSLLPGYNEQFF
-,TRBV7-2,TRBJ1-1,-,TGTGCCAGCAGCTTAGTAGAGGGCAAGAACACTGAAGCTTTCTTT,CASSLVEGKNTEAFF
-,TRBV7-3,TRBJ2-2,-,TGTGCCAGCAGCTCCGGAGGGTTCGGGGAGCTGTTTTTT,CASSSGGFGELFF
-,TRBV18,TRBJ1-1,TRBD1,TGTGCCAGCTTCGGACAGGGCAACACTGAAGCTTTCTTT,CASFGQGNTEAFF
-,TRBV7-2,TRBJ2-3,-,TGTGCCAGCAGCTTAGCGCGCACAGATACGCAGTATTTT,CASSLARTDTQYF
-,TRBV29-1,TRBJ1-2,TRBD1,TGCAGCGTTGAAGAGTTCGGGACAGGGGACTATGGCTACACCTTC,CSVEEFGTGDYGYTF
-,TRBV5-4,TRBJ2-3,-,TGTGCCAGCAGCCCCGGTCCGGGAGACACAGATACGCAGTATTTT,CASSPGPGDTDTQYF
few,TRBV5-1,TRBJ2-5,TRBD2,TGCGCCAGCAGCTTGGTTCCAGCGGGAGGGCCCGAGACCCAGTACTTC,CASSLVPAGGPETQYF
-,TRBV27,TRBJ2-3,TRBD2,TGTGCCAGCAGTTCTACTAGCGGGAGGCCAGATACGCAGTATTTT,CASSSTSGRPDTQYF
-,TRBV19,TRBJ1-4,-,TGTGCCAGTAGTATCTCCGGGCCTTCGGCCAATGAAAAACTGTTTTTT,CASSISGPSANEKLFF
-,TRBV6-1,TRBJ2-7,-,TGTGCCAGCAGTGCCATAGACCAGACGTACGAGCAGTACTTC,CASSAIDQTYEQYF
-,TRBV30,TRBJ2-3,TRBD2,TGTGCCTGGAGTACCACTAGCGGAGGAAGCACAGATACGCAGTATTTT,CAWSTTSGGSTDTQYF
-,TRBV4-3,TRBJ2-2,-,TGCGCCAGCAGCCAAGATCTGTCGGCCGGGGAGCTGTTTTTT,CASSQDLSAGELFF